This T cell receptor (beta chain) appears in the sequencing data of a study of blood T cell repertoires in COVID-19. V was clipped by 7 bases and J by 7 bases, with 20 bases between them. This CDR3 has 14 amino acids. CDR1 is LNHDA, CDR2 SQIVND, per germline (reference sequence). The study assigned cohorts using participant-reported clinical history. This clone has a single count. Per the authors' pipeline: Amplification with reference gene primers provided the estimates of nucleated cell counts. The repertoire was sequenced with immunoSEQ multiplex PCR; TCRdb's copy has only in-frame clones and lacks some. That table supplies the V and J calls and clone size; D and trimming were determined from the DNA. In the table there are 150,000 to 200,000 clones, around 89% of which are singletons.

The sequencing input was PBMCs or T cells enriched from blood (not recorded which). The TCR originated in a woman between 18 and 29 years old who had recovered from COVID-19. The chain couples TRBV19 to TRBJ2-7; TRBD2 might be the D (6 bases). The CDR3, as DNA: TGTGCCAGTAAATTTAGCGGTGAGAATCGAGAGCAGTACTTC. This sequence encodes CASKFSGENREQYF.